The 6 T cell receptor beta chains given below trace back to one sample, sequenced in a study of liver allograft versus peripheral blood T cells. The overall study: Recipients' peripheral blood served as the comparator for T cell receptor repertoires in transplanted livers.

TCRdb redid the calling of the reads with MiXCR, one entry per CDR3 protein. Of around 6,600 distinct CDR3 sequences in the sample, 17% were seen once. The receptors come from a human patient who had a liver transplant. T cells may partly derive from the graft donor.

In its sample, this clonotype was seen a few times. The chain carries TRBV28 and TRBJ2-5; D gene ambiguous. Germline V gene data show CDR1 as MDHEN and CDR2 as SYDVKM. The CDR3 is made up of 14 amino acids. V lost 1 base, J lost 3 bases, and 9 bases lay in between. The CDR3 nucleotides are TGTGCCAGCAGTTTATCTGGCCTGGAAGAGACCCAGTACTTC. As protein: CASSLSGLEETQYF.

By share of the sample, this clonotype is medium-sized. This chain connects TRBV28 to TRBJ2-7; D ambiguous. The CDR3 length is 11 residues. Germline V lookup: CDR1 MDHEN, CDR2 SYDVKM. Trimming stripped 4 bases from V and 3 bases from J, with 4 bases between. For the CDR3, the DNA is TGTGCCAGCAGTTACATCTACGAGCAGTACTTC. It encodes CASSYIYEQYF.

There are a few counts of this clonotype. CDR3 bases: TGTGCCAGCAGCTTCCTTACGGGACAGGGGGCGAATGAGCAGTACTTC. Its translation is CASSFLTGQGANEQYF. The J gene is TRBJ2-7, the V gene TRBV5-6; 12 nucleotides match TRBD1. Germline-derived CDR1 and CDR2 are SGHDT and YYEEEE. The CDR3 runs 16 residues. Trimming cost V 2 bases and J 7 bases; bases outside gene matches: 10.

This chain connects TRBV20-1 to TRBJ2-7, with D possibly matching TRBD2 (5 bases). The CDR3 is 15 residues long. The V gene's germline CDR1 is DFQATT and CDR2 SNEGSKA (reference sequence). Between the trimmed V and J ends, which lost 0 bases and 0 bases, there was a span of 12 bases. This CDR3 reads CSARDLFRDSYEQYF. The DNA for the CDR3 is TGCAGTGCTAGAGATCTCTTCCGGGACTCCTACGAGCAGTACTTC.

This sequence joins TRBV19 and TRBJ1-3, with D possibly being TRBD1 (5 bases). Germline CDR1 and CDR2: LNHDA and SQIVND (reference sequence). V lost 7 bases, J lost 0 bases, and 13 bases lay in between. This CDR3 has 15 residues. The CDR3 DNA reads TGTGCCAGTACCTTCCGGGGGGGCTCTGGAAACACCATATATTTT. Encoded protein: CASTFRGGSGNTIYF.

This clonotype is labeled medium-sized. The V and J genes are TRBV28 and TRBJ1-2; no clear D. This CDR3 region has 14 residues. Deletions cut 4 bases from V and 4 bases from J, with 13 bases between. Germline CDR1 reads MDHEN; CDR2 reads SYDVKM. The DNA of the CDR3 is TGTGCCAGCAGTTCGAACCCATCCTCCTATGGCTACACCTTC. Its protein product is CASSSNPSSYGYTF.